Below, 3 T cell receptor beta chains from the same sample are listed, as sequenced in a study of blood T cell repertoires in COVID-19. Clones were read by immunoSEQ multiplex PCR, and TCRdb kept only the in-frame ones, dropping some. In the table there are almost 250,000 clones, around 89% of which are singletons. The sample was PBMCs or T cells enriched from blood (not recorded which). These receptors came from a woman aged 30 to 39 who had recovered from COVID-19.

The rearrangement links TRBV29-1 to TRBJ2-4; 7 bases agree with TRBD2. The V gene end was trimmed by 8 bases and the J gene end by 0 bases; junction bases not matched to a gene: 16. The CDR3 is 17 amino acids. Germline-derived CDR1 and CDR2 are SQVTM and ANQGSEA. The CDR3 DNA sequence: TGCAGCCCTCCCGGAGGGAGGGTGGCTCTAGCCAAAAACATTCAGTACTTC. Protein: CSPPGGRVALAKNIQYF.

V and J are TRBV5-1 and TRBJ1-3; 8 bases agree with TRBD1. Germline-derived CDR1 and CDR2 are SGHRS and YFSETQ. CDR3 length: 16 amino acids. Trimming removed 4 bases from V and 1 base from J; junction bases left unmatched: 7. As DNA, the CDR3 is TGCGCCAGCAGCGTAGGACAGGGTGCATCTGGAAACACCATATATTTT. This encodes CASSVGQGASGNTIYF.

This clone was counted once. The rearrangement links TRBV15 to TRBJ1-1; perhaps TRBD1 as D (6 bases). The CDR3 totals 15 residues. Per the germline V gene, CDR1 is LNHNV and CDR2 is YYDKDF (reference sequence). V gave up 0 bases and J gave up 4 bases, with 12 bases separating them. The CDR3 DNA reads TGTGCCACCAGCAGAGATAGTAGGGGGTCCACTGAAGCTTTCTTT. Protein product: CATSRDSRGSTEAFF.